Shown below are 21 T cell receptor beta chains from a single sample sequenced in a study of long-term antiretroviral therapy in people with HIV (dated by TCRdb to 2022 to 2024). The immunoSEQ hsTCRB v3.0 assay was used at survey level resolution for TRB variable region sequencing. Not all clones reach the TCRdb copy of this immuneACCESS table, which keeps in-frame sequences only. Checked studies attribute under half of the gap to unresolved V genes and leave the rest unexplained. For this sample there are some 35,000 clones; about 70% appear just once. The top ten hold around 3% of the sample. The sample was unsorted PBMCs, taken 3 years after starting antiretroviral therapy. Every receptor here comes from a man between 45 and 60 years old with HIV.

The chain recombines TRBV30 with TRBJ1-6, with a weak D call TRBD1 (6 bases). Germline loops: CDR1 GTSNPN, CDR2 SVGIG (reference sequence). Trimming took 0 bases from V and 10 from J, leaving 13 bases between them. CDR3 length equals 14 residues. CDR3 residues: CAWSVPTGSSPLHF. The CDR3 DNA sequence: TGTGCCTGGAGTGTCCCCACAGGGAGCTCACCCCTCCACTTT.

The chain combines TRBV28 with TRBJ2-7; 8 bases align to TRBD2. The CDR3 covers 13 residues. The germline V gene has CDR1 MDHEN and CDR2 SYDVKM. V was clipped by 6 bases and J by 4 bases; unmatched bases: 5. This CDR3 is CASSPGGMYEQYF. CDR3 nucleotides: TGTGCCAGCAGCCCGGGAGGGATGTACGAGCAGTACTTC.

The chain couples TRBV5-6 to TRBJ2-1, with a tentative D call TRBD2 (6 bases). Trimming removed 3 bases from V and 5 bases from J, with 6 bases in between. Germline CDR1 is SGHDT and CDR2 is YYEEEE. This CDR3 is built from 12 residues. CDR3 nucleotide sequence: TGTGCCAGCAGCTCGGGGGACAATGAGCAGTTCTTC. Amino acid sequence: CASSSGDNEQFF.

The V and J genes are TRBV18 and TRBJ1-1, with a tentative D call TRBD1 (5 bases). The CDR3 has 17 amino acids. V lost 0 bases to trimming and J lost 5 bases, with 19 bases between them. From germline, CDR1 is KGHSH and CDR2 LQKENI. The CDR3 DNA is TGTGCCAGCTCACCACCGAGGGGCTACAGTCGGGGAACTGAAGCTTTCTTT. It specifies CASSPPRGYSRGTEAFF.

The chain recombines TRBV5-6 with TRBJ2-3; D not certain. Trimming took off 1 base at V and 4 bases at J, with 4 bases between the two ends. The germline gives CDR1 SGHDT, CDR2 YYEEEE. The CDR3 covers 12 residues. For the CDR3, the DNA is TGTGCCAGCAGCTTGATCGCAGATACGCAGTATTTT. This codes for CASSLIADTQYF.

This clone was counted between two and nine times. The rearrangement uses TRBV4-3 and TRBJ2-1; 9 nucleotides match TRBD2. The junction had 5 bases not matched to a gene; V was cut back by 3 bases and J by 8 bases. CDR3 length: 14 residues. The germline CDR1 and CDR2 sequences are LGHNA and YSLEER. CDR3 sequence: CASSQVSGSYEQFF. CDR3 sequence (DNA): TGCGCCAGCAGCCAGGTTAGCGGGAGCTATGAGCAGTTCTTC.

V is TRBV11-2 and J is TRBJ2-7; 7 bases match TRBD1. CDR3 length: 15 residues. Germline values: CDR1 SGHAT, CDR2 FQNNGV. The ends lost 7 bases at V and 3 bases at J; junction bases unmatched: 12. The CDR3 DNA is TGTGCCAGCACCAGGGGGAGCTTCTCTCGCTACGAGCAGTACTTC. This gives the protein CASTRGSFSRYEQYF.

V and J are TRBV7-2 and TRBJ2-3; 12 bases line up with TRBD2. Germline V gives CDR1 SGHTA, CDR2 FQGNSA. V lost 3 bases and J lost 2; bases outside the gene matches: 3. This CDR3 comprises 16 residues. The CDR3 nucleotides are TGTGCCAGCAGCTTGAGACTAGCGGGAGCCACAGATACGCAGTATTTT. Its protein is CASSLRLAGATDTQYF.

CDR3 coding DNA: TGTGCCAGCAGTATTCAGCGGGGTGTTTCCTACAATGAGCAGTTCTTC. This codes for CASSIQRGVSYNEQFF. V usage is TRBV7-2 and J usage is TRBJ2-1; 7 bases line up with TRBD2. Trimming took 6 bases from V and 1 from J; bases not matched to a gene: 9. This CDR3 has 16 residues. CDR1 SGHTA and CDR2 FQGNSA come from the germline V gene.

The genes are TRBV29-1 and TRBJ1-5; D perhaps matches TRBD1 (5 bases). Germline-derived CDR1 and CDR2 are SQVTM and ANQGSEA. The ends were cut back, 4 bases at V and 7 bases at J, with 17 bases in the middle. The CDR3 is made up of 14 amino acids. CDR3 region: CSVAGFGAGQPQHF. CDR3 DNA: TGCAGCGTTGCCGGGTTCGGGGCCGGACAGCCCCAGCATTTT.

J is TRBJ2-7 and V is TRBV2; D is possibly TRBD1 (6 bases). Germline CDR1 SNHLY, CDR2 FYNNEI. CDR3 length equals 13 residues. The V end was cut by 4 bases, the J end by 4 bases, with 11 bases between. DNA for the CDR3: TGTGCCAGCAGTGGTCAGGGGACGTACGAGCAGTACTTC. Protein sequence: CASSGQGTYEQYF.

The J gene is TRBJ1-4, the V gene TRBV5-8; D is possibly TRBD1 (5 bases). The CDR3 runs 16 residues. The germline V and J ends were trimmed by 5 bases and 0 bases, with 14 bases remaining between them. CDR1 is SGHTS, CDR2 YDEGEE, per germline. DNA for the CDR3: TGTGCCAGCAGTTTCAAGGGACGGGCAACTAATGAAAAACTGTTTTTT. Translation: CASSFKGRATNEKLFF.

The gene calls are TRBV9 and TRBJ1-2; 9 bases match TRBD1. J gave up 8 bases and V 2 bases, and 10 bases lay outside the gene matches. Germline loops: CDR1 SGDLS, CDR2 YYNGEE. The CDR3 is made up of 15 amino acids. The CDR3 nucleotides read TGTGCCAGCAGCGTTGCCTCCGGGACAGGGATCGGCTACACCTTC. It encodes CASSVASGTGIGYTF.

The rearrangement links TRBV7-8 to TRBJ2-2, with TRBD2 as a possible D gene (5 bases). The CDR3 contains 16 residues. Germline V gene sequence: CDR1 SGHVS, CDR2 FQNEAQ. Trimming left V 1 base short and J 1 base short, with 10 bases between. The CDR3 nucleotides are TGTGCCAGCAGCTTAGGTCGACGGGAGAACACCGGGGAGCTGTTTTTT. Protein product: CASSLGRRENTGELFF.

CDR3 nucleotides: TGTGCCAGCTCACCATCCCATCCTGGGGGCTCTGGGGCCAACGTCCTGACTTTC. Translating gives CASSPSHPGGSGANVLTF. The V gene is TRBV18, the J gene TRBJ2-6, with D possibly called TRBD1 or TRBD2 (5 bases each). The ends were cut back, 2 bases at V and 0 bases at J, with 14 bases in the middle. The CDR3 has 18 amino acids. CDR1 is KGHSH and CDR2 is LQKENI in the germline V gene.

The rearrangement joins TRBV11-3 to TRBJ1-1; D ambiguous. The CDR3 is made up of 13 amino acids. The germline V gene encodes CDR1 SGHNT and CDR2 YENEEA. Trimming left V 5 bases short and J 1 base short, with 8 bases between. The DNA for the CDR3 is TGTGCCAGCAGCCCAAACACGAACACTGAAGCTTTCTTT. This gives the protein CASSPNTNTEAFF.

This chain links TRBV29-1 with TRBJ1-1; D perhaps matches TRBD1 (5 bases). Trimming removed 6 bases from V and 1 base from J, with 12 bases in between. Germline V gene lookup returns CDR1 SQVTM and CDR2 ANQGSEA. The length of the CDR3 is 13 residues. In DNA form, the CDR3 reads TGCAGCGTCGTTAGGGGTACGAACACTGAAGCTTTCTTT. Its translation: CSVVRGTNTEAFF.

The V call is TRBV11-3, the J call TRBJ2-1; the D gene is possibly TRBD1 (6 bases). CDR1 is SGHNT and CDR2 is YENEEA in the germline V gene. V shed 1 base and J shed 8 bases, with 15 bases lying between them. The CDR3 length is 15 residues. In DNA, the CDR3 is TGTGCCAGCAGCTTAGGACGGGGCGAGGGGGATGAGCAGTTCTTC. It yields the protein CASSLGRGEGDEQFF.

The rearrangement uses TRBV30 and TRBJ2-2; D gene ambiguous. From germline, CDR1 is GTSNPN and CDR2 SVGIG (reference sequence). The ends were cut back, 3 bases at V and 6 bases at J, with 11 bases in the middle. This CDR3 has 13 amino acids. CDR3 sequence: CAWSSGLSGELFF. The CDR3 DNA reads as TGTGCCTGGAGCTCTGGTTTGTCCGGGGAGCTGTTTTTT.

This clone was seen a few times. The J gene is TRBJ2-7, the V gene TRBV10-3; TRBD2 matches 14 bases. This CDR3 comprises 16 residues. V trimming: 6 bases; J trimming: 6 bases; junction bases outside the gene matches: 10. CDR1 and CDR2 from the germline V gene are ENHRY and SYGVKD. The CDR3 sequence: CAISSTSGGAQGEQYF. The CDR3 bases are TGTGCCATCAGCTCGACTAGCGGGGGGGCCCAGGGCGAGCAGTACTTC.

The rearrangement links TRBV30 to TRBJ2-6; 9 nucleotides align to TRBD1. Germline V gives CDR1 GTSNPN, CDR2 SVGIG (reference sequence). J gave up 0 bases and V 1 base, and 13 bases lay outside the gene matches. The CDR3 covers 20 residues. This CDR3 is CAWSGQGELYPSSGANVLTF. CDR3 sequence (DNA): TGTGCCTGGAGTGGACAGGGGGAGCTGTATCCTAGCTCTGGGGCCAACGTCCTGACTTTC. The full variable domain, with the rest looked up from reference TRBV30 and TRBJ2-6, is SQTIHQWPATLVQPVGSPLSLECTVEGTSNPNLYWYRQAAGRGLQLLFYSVGIGQISSEVPQNLSASRPQDRQFILSSKKLLLSDSGFYLCAWSGQGELYPSSGANVLTFGAGSRLTVL.